The 10 T cell receptor beta chains below were found in one sample sequenced in a study of blood T cell repertoires in COVID-19 (dated by TCRdb to about 2020). The library was produced with the immunoSEQ multiplex PCR assay. In TCRdb, the immuneACCESS table is reduced to in-frame sequences with V and J assigned. These tables do not hold every clone; where another copy was compared, an unresolved V gene accounts for under half, and the others remain unexplained. The sample yields around 260,000 clones; roughly nine tenths were counted once. Of the sample, 3.6% falls within the top ten clones. Sequenced sample: peripheral blood. These receptors all stem from a young man with active or convalescent COVID-19.

The rearrangement links TRBV24-1 to TRBJ2-3, with unresolved D. V lost 4 bases and J 2 bases, leaving 9 bases between the germline ends. The germline gives CDR1 KGHDR, CDR2 SFDVKD. There are 14 residues in the CDR3. The CDR3: CATSDRSLTDTQYF. DNA for the CDR3: TGTGCCACCAGTGACCGGAGCCTCACAGATACGCAGTATTTT.

This clone came up once. The genes are TRBV14 and TRBJ2-1; D is perhaps TRBD2 (5 bases). V dropped 4 bases and J dropped 0 bases, with 10 bases sitting between them. The CDR3 extends over 15 amino acids. Germline V gives CDR1 SGHDN, CDR2 FVKESK. CDR3 coding DNA: TGTGCCAGCAGCCGCAGCGGTGCCTCCTACAATGAGCAGTTCTTC. It yields the protein CASSRSGASYNEQFF.

The chain carries TRBV30 and TRBJ1-5, with a weak D call TRBD1 (5 bases). The V and J ends lost 1 base and 6 bases respectively, with 10 bases between them. This CDR3 spans 13 amino acids. The germline V gene encodes CDR1 GTSNPN and CDR2 SVGIG (reference sequence). Here the CDR3 DNA reads TGTGCCTGGAGTGCCGGGACTGCTCAGCCCCAGCATTTT. It codes for CAWSAGTAQPQHF.

The chain is built from TRBV27 and TRBJ2-3; maybe TRBD1 (6 bases). V dropped 4 bases and J dropped 6 bases, with 20 bases sitting between them. The CDR3 has 16 residues. Germline CDR1 MNHEY, CDR2 SMNVEV (reference sequence). The DNA for the CDR3 is TGTGCCAGCAGTTCTCCTCGGGACATCCTCGGGGATACGCAGTATTTT. It codes for CASSSPRDILGDTQYF.

A word on this clone: Being one base from a much bigger clone, this may be a read error. V gene TRBV12-3 or TRBV12-4 combines with J gene TRBJ1-1; D gene uncertain. The germline V and J ends were trimmed by 3 bases and 4 bases, with 6 bases remaining between them. The CDR3 extends over 12 amino acids. CDR3 nucleotide sequence: TGTGCCAGCAGTTTCGCGGGCACTGAAGCTTTCTTT. Its protein product is CASSFAGTEAFF.

The CDR3 region is CASSEGRDSYNEQFF. The DNA for the CDR3 is TGCGCCAGCAGTGAGGGGCGGGACTCCTACAATGAGCAGTTCTTC. This chain links TRBV10-1 with TRBJ2-1; tentatively, D is TRBD2 (6 bases). Germline loops: CDR1 WNHNN, CDR2 SYGVQD (reference sequence). The CDR3 is made up of 15 amino acids. V was pared by 2 bases and J by 0 bases, with 8 bases between.

V is TRBV12-3 or TRBV12-4 and J is TRBJ2-2, with 7 positions matching TRBD1. CDR3 length: 13 amino acids. The V and J ends lost 6 bases and 7 bases, in that order; junction bases with no gene match: 5. The CDR3 DNA sequence: TGTGCCAGCAGGGGACAGTCCATCGGGGAGCTGTTTTTT. This sequence encodes CASRGQSIGELFF.

The chain combines TRBV9 with TRBJ1-1, with 7 bases matching TRBD1. There are 13 residues in the CDR3. The germline gives CDR1 SGDLS, CDR2 YYNGEE. V lost 3 bases and J lost 4; bases outside the gene matches: 3. In DNA form, the CDR3 reads TGTGCCAGCAGCGCACAGGGGCGCACTGAAGCTTTCTTT. It is translated as CASSAQGRTEAFF.

The chain has TRBV5-1 and TRBJ2-1, with unresolved D. Germline CDR1 reads SGHRS; CDR2 reads YFSETQ. V was clipped by 0 bases and J by 5 bases, with 6 bases between them. The CDR3 is 13 residues long. The DNA of the CDR3 is TGCGCCAGCAGCTTGGGGGCAGACAATGAGCAGTTCTTC. Its protein is CASSLGADNEQFF.

V usage is TRBV29-1 and J usage is TRBJ1-2; 7 nucleotides match TRBD1. CDR3 length equals 13 residues. V was clipped by 7 bases and J by 3 bases; unmatched bases: 8. Germline loops: CDR1 SQVTM, CDR2 ANQGSEA. This CDR3 is CSARGQLDYGYTF. In DNA form, the CDR3 reads TGCAGCGCCCGGGGACAGTTAGACTATGGCTACACCTTC.